This is a list of T cell receptor beta chains from one sample in a study of Ad26.COV2.S vaccination and SARS-CoV-2 variants. The table came from immunoSEQ multiplex PCR; TCRdb's copy has only in-frame clones and leaves some out. The table lists hundreds of thousands of clones, about nine tenths of them singletons. This specimen consisted of peripheral blood, obtained in a trial of Ad26.COV2.S vaccine versus placebo. These receptors were obtained from a person between 18 and 59 years old who received the Ad26.COV2.S COVID-19 vaccine or a placebo. Both conserved end residues are part of each CDR3. D genes are given only for firm matches. Size is stated for part of the rows, as once, few or many counts, or as a class when the clone is expanded.

cdr3_nt,cdr3_aa,v_call,j_call,d_call,clone_size
TGTGCCAGCAGCGTAGACGAGCGGGAGGGAATCACAGATACGCAGTATTTT,CASSVDEREGITDTQYF,TRBV9,TRBJ2-3,TRBD2,-
TGTGCCAGCAGTTGGGCGACTGAAGCTTTCTTT,CASSWATEAFF,TRBV6-2/TRBV6-3,TRBJ1-1,-,-
TGTGCCAGCAGCATAGACCCCAGGGGAGATACGCAGTATTTT,CASSIDPRGDTQYF,TRBV6-5,TRBJ2-3,-,-
TGTGCCAGCAGCCAGACGTCTAGCGGGAGGGGGGATGAGCAGTTCTTC,CASSQTSSGRGDEQFF,TRBV3-1/TRBV3-2,TRBJ2-1,TRBD2,-
TGTGCCAGCAGCACATCCGGGGGGCACTACGAGCAGTACTTC,CASSTSGGHYEQYF,TRBV7-9,TRBJ2-7,-,-
TGTGCCAGCAGCTTAGGACTAGCGAGCCTCCAAGAGACCCAGTACTTC,CASSLGLASLQETQYF,TRBV7-9,TRBJ2-5,TRBD2,-
TGTGCCAGCACCTTCCTAGGGGATACGCAGTATTTT,CASTFLGDTQYF,TRBV11-1,TRBJ2-3,-,once
TGTGCCTGGAGTGTACGCCCGCTAGGGGCCTACGAGCAGTACTTC,CAWSVRPLGAYEQYF,TRBV30,TRBJ2-7,-,-
TGTGCCAGCAGCTTGAGGGATTTGAATGACGGCTACACCTTC,CASSLRDLNDGYTF,TRBV5-8,TRBJ1-2,-,-
TGCGCCAGCAGTGGAACTCCCACCGGGGAGCTGTTTTTT,CASSGTPTGELFF,TRBV10-1,TRBJ2-2,-,-
TGTGCCAGCAGTCCAAGGGGACAGGGGGCGAATGAGCAGTTCTTC,CASSPRGQGANEQFF,TRBV27,TRBJ2-1,TRBD1,-
TGTGCCAGCAGTTTCGCCAGTTACATACCCGATGGCTACACCTTC,CASSFASYIPDGYTF,TRBV27,TRBJ1-2,-,-
TGTGCCAGCAGCCAATTAGCCAGTAGCTCCTCTGGAAACACCATATATTTT,CASSQLASSSSGNTIYF,TRBV3-1/TRBV3-2,TRBJ1-3,-,once
TGTGCCAGCACGACCAGGAGGGGAACGAATGAAAAACTGTTTTTT,CASTTRRGTNEKLFF,TRBV27,TRBJ1-4,-,-
TGTGCCTGGAGGTTACAGGGGGGGGATGAAAAACTGTTTTTT,CAWRLQGGDEKLFF,TRBV30,TRBJ1-4,TRBD1,-
TGTGCCAGCAGTGAACCAGAAACCTCCTACGAGCAGTACTTC,CASSEPETSYEQYF,TRBV2,TRBJ2-7,-,-
TGTGCCAGCAGCACGTCCAGGGCCCCGGGATACGAGCAGTACTTC,CASSTSRAPGYEQYF,TRBV5-4,TRBJ2-7,-,-
TGCAGCGTCGCCGTACTAACAGGGAACACTGAAGCTTTCTTT,CSVAVLTGNTEAFF,TRBV29-1,TRBJ1-1,-,-
TGTGCCATCAGTGAAGGTCTGGGTTGGGACACCGGGGAGCTGTTTTTT,CAISEGLGWDTGELFF,TRBV10-3,TRBJ2-2,-,-
TGTGCCAGCAGCTTACTAGAAGGAGAGACCCAGTACTTC,CASSLLEGETQYF,TRBV7-9,TRBJ2-5,-,-
TGTGCCATCAGTGGGGAGGCGGCGGGCTCACAAGAGACCCAGTACTTC,CAISGEAAGSQETQYF,TRBV10-3,TRBJ2-5,-,-
TGTGCCAGCAGCTTAACTAGCGGGAGTGCAGATACGCAGTATTTT,CASSLTSGSADTQYF,TRBV7-6,TRBJ2-3,TRBD2,-
TGTGCCAGCTCACCGATGGGGGTTACTAGCGGGACATCCTACGAGCAGTACTTC,CASSPMGVTSGTSYEQYF,TRBV18,TRBJ2-7,TRBD2,-
TGTGCCAGCAGCTTTTTATTGGCGGTGGATCCTAATGAAAAACTGTTTTTT,CASSFLLAVDPNEKLFF,TRBV7-2,TRBJ1-4,-,-
TGTGCCAGCAGTTTCCATATGTTGTACGAGCAGTACTTC,CASSFHMLYEQYF,TRBV12-3/TRBV12-4,TRBJ2-7,-,-
TGTGCCAGCAGCTTCGCAGGACCTCCCTACGAGCAGTACTTC,CASSFAGPPYEQYF,TRBV11-1,TRBJ2-7,-,-
TGCGCCAGCAGTGTGCGGGGAAGAGTTTACGAGCAGTTCTTC,CASSVRGRVYEQFF,TRBV10-1,TRBJ2-1,-,-
TGTGCCTGGAGCTCGGGACTGTCCCCAGATACGCAGTATTTT,CAWSSGLSPDTQYF,TRBV30,TRBJ2-3,-,-
TGTGCCACCAGCCCGGGGGGCCCAGATACGCAGTATTTT,CATSPGGPDTQYF,TRBV15,TRBJ2-3,-,-